The rows below give T cell receptor beta chains drawn from one sample of a study of T-cell reconstitution after alpha-beta-depleted transplantation in children. TCRdb independently ran MiXCR on the PCR reads; one entry per CDR3 protein. The sample comprises about 400,000 distinct CDR3 sequences, 20% of which are singletons, and approximately 3.8% rests with the top ten. The material was PBMCs from the stem cell graft donor, obtained from the stem cell graft. Receptors originate from a human donor who donated a stem cell graft to a child with acute myeloid leukemia. CDR3s include the opening cysteine and the closing phenylalanine or tryptophan. A D gene is named only where the DNA matches it firmly. Expanded clones get a size class; other rows say once, few or many, or leave the size out.

V gene: TRBV12-3/TRBV12-4; D gene: -; J gene: TRBJ2-2; clone size: -; CDR3 protein: CASGRARSAEGGELFF; CDR3 DNA: TGTGCCAGCGGGCGAGCGAGAAGCGCGGAGGGGGGGGAGCTGTTTTTT
V gene: TRBV4-3; D gene: TRBD2; J gene: TRBJ2-2; clone size: few; CDR3 protein: CASSQEPSGYTGELFF; CDR3 DNA: TGCGCCAGCAGCCAAGAGCCTAGCGGGTACACCGGGGAGCTGTTTTTT
V gene: TRBV9; D gene: TRBD2; J gene: TRBJ2-2; clone size: few; CDR3 protein: CASSVVEGLAHTGELFF; CDR3 DNA: TGTGCCAGCAGCGTAGTTGAAGGACTAGCTCACACCGGGGAGCTGTTTTTT
V gene: TRBV27; D gene: -; J gene: TRBJ2-2; clone size: -; CDR3 protein: CASSPIPLAAGDATGELFF; CDR3 DNA: TGTGCCAGCAGTCCTATACCCCTCGCTGCAGGGGACGCTACCGGGGAGCTGTTTTTT
V gene: TRBV5-6; D gene: TRBD1; J gene: TRBJ2-1; clone size: many; CDR3 protein: CASSWGTGGNEQFF; CDR3 DNA: TGTGCCAGCAGCTGGGGGACAGGGGGAAATGAGCAGTTCTTC
V gene: TRBV3-1; D gene: TRBD2; J gene: TRBJ2-7; clone size: few; CDR3 protein: CASSQDLAGATEQYF; CDR3 DNA: TGTGCCAGCAGCCAAGATTTAGCGGGAGCGACGGAGCAGTACTTC
V gene: TRBV12-3/TRBV12-4; D gene: TRBD2; J gene: TRBJ2-7; clone size: few; CDR3 protein: CASSLQLAGREQYF; CDR3 DNA: TGTGCCAGCAGTTTACAACTAGCGGGACGGGAGCAGTACTTC
V gene: TRBV28; D gene: -; J gene: TRBJ1-2; clone size: few; CDR3 protein: CASSQTVFNYGYTF; CDR3 DNA: TGTGCCAGCAGCCAGACAGTATTTAACTATGGCTACACCTTC
V gene: TRBV7-2; D gene: -; J gene: TRBJ2-1; clone size: -; CDR3 protein: CASSLASPFF; CDR3 DNA: TGTGCCAGCAGCTTAGCCAGTCCGTTCTTC
V gene: TRBV12-3/TRBV12-4; D gene: -; J gene: TRBJ2-2; clone size: many; CDR3 protein: CASTTTSTGELFF; CDR3 DNA: TGTGCCAGCACTACCACGAGCACCGGGGAGCTGTTTTTT